A selection of T cell receptor beta chains follows, all from one sample in a study of T cell changes during pregnancy in multiple sclerosis. Sequenced by immunoSEQ multiplex PCR; TCRdb stores in-frame clones only, minus some. Altogether more than 10,000 clones are present, about 80% being singletons, with the ten largest covering approximately 10%. The source was CD8+ T cells from peripheral blood mononuclear cells, collected after pregnancy. These receptors were collected from a female donor in good health, enrolled as a control in a pregnancy study. CDR3s include the opening cysteine and the closing phenylalanine or tryptophan. A D gene is named only where the DNA matches it firmly. Expanded clones get a size class; other rows say once, few or many, or leave the size out.

J: TRBJ2-2; D: TRBD1; size: NA; V: TRBV6-5; CDR3: CASLDRGQAGELFF; DNA: TGTGCCAGCCTTGACAGGGGGCAGGCCGGGGAGCTGTTTTTT
J: TRBJ2-7; D: TRBD1; size: NA; V: TRBV10-3; CDR3: CAISVTKTGESYEQYF; DNA: TGTGCCATCAGTGTGACTAAGACAGGGGAGTCCTACGAGCAGTACTTC
J: TRBJ2-3; D: TRBD2; size: many; V: TRBV6-4; CDR3: CASSDSTSGSTDTQYF; DNA: TGTGCCAGCAGTGACTCGACTAGCGGGAGCACAGATACGCAGTATTTT
J: TRBJ2-3; D: NA; size: NA; V: TRBV19; CDR3: CASSIRLASTDTQYF; DNA: TGTGCCAGTAGTATCCGCCTAGCCAGCACAGATACGCAGTATTTT
J: TRBJ2-5; D: TRBD2; size: NA; V: TRBV15; CDR3: CATSREAFSGGSSETQYF; DNA: TGTGCCACCAGCAGAGAGGCTTTTAGCGGGGGGTCGTCTGAGACCCAGTACTTC
J: TRBJ1-5; D: NA; size: NA; V: TRBV19; CDR3: CASSIGGEAYQPQHF; DNA: TGTGCCAGTAGTATAGGGGGAGAAGCGTATCAGCCCCAGCATTTT
J: TRBJ2-1; D: NA; size: NA; V: TRBV6-4; CDR3: CASSESEGGEQFF; DNA: TGTGCCAGCAGTGAATCCGAAGGGGGTGAGCAGTTCTTC
J: TRBJ2-1; D: NA; size: once; V: TRBV2; CDR3: CASSHGGEQFF; DNA: TGTGCCAGCAGTCACGGGGGTGAGCAGTTCTTC
J: TRBJ2-2; D: TRBD1; size: NA; V: TRBV6-4; CDR3: CASSDGTGAGELFF; DNA: TGTGCCAGCAGTGACGGGACAGGGGCCGGGGAGCTGTTTTTT
J: TRBJ1-1; D: TRBD1; size: NA; V: TRBV5-6; CDR3: CASSSQGFWNTEAFF; DNA: TGTGCCAGCAGCTCACAGGGGTTTTGGAACACTGAAGCTTTCTTT
J: TRBJ2-7; D: NA; size: NA; V: TRBV6-5; CDR3: CASSSPRGSYEQYF; DNA: TGTGCCAGCAGTTCCCCCCGGGGTTCCTACGAGCAGTACTTC
J: TRBJ1-1; D: TRBD1; size: NA; V: TRBV19; CDR3: CASSVTGGQLNTEAFF; DNA: TGTGCCAGTAGTGTAACAGGGGGGCAATTGAACACTGAAGCTTTCTTT
J: TRBJ1-1; D: TRBD1; size: NA; V: TRBV6-1; CDR3: CASRNSAGGRAAFF; DNA: TGTGCCAGCAGGAATTCGGCAGGGGGCAGAGCAGCTTTCTTT
J: TRBJ2-1; D: TRBD2; size: NA; V: TRBV19; CDR3: CASTSVERGNNEQFF; DNA: TGTGCCAGTACGTCGGTGGAGCGGGGAAATAATGAGCAGTTCTTC
J: TRBJ1-3; D: NA; size: NA; V: TRBV21-1; CDR3: CASSKSINEGHFFSGNTIYF; DNA: TGTGCCAGCAGCAAATCGATCAACGAGGGACATTTTTTTTCTGGAAACACCATATATTTT
J: TRBJ1-1; D: NA; size: NA; V: TRBV4-1; CDR3: CASNLFDSRTEAFF; DNA: TGCGCCAGCAACCTTTTTGACAGTCGCACTGAAGCTTTCTTT
J: TRBJ2-1; D: NA; size: NA; V: TRBV7-8; CDR3: CASSLKGGAQNEQFF; DNA: TGTGCCAGCAGCTTAAAGGGGGGGGCTCAAAATGAGCAGTTCTTC
J: TRBJ2-7; D: TRBD1; size: NA; V: TRBV4-2; CDR3: CASSPGTGASEQYF; DNA: TGTGCCAGCAGCCCCGGGACAGGTGCCTCCGAGCAGTACTTC
J: TRBJ2-1; D: TRBD2; size: NA; V: TRBV27; CDR3: CATHNEGGRPNEQFF; DNA: TGTGCCACCCACAACGAGGGCGGGAGGCCTAATGAGCAGTTCTTC
J: TRBJ2-7; D: TRBD1; size: NA; V: TRBV28; CDR3: CASTRGGQGAYEQYF; DNA: TGTGCCAGCACCCGAGGGGGACAGGGAGCCTACGAGCAGTACTTC
J: TRBJ1-1; D: NA; size: NA; V: TRBV28; CDR3: CASSLYWGRTEAFF; DNA: TGTGCCAGCAGTTTATACTGGGGGAGGACTGAAGCTTTCTTT
J: TRBJ2-3; D: TRBD2; size: few; V: TRBV4-2; CDR3: CASSQAQTSGGPGGDTQYF; DNA: TGTGCCAGCAGCCAAGCGCAGACTAGCGGGGGCCCCGGGGGGGATACGCAGTATTTT
J: TRBJ1-5; D: NA; size: NA; V: TRBV4-1; CDR3: CASSQSSGSHQPQHF; DNA: TGCGCCAGCAGCCAGAGCTCGGGATCCCATCAGCCCCAGCATTTT
J: TRBJ2-5; D: NA; size: NA; V: TRBV4-3; CDR3: CASSQDRELETQYF; DNA: TGCGCCAGCAGCCAAGATCGGGAGTTAGAGACCCAGTACTTC
J: TRBJ2-3; D: TRBD2; size: once; V: TRBV27; CDR3: CASSLQVLAESTDTQYF; DNA: TGTGCCAGCAGTTTACAGGTACTAGCGGAAAGCACAGATACGCAGTATTTT
J: TRBJ1-5; D: NA; size: NA; V: TRBV28; CDR3: CASSLLWQGGSFGQPQHF; DNA: TGTGCCAGCAGTTTATTGTGGCAGGGTGGTAGTTTTGGACAGCCCCAGCATTTT
J: TRBJ2-1; D: TRBD1; size: NA; V: TRBV5-1; CDR3: CASSLNWDRGPLYNEQFF; DNA: TGCGCCAGCAGCTTGAATTGGGACAGGGGGCCCCTTTACAATGAGCAGTTCTTC
J: TRBJ1-6; D: TRBD1; size: NA; V: TRBV19; CDR3: CASSIVGGARNSPLHF; DNA: TGTGCCAGTAGTATCGTAGGGGGCGCGAGGAATTCACCCCTCCACTTT
J: TRBJ1-2; D: NA; size: NA; V: TRBV7-9; CDR3: CASSLQGWDGYTF; DNA: TGTGCCAGCAGCTTACAGGGTTGGGATGGCTACACCTTC
J: TRBJ2-7; D: TRBD1; size: NA; V: TRBV6-5; CDR3: CASSPGTGGEQYF; DNA: TGTGCCAGCAGTCCCGGGACAGGGGGCGAGCAGTACTTC
J: TRBJ2-1; D: TRBD2; size: NA; V: TRBV2; CDR3: CASRQAGVYNEQFF; DNA: TGTGCCAGCAGGCAAGCGGGGGTCTACAATGAGCAGTTCTTC
J: TRBJ2-7; D: NA; size: NA; V: TRBV29-1; CDR3: CSVEGGGASADYEQYF; DNA: TGCAGCGTTGAAGGAGGAGGGGCCAGCGCCGACTACGAGCAGTACTTC
J: TRBJ2-7; D: TRBD2; size: once; V: TRBV18; CDR3: CASRKSGKAYEQYF; DNA: TGTGCCAGCCGAAAGAGCGGGAAGGCCTACGAGCAGTACTTC